What follows is one T cell receptor beta chain and its context. The V gene's germline CDR1 is SGHRS and CDR2 YFSETQ. Trimming pared 1 base from V and 1 base from J, leaving 11 bases between. The CDR3 is 15 residues long. This sample is drawn from a study of T cell responses to AZD1222 COVID-19 vaccine. The table came from immunoSEQ multiplex PCR; TCRdb's copy has only in-frame clones and leaves some out. The sample has around 140,000 clones; the top ten hold roughly 2%. The receptor was derived from an adult in good health. Sequencing was carried out using peripheral blood. V is TRBV5-1 and J is TRBJ1-1; tentatively, D is TRBD1 (5 bases). The CDR3 DNA is TGCGCCAGCAGCTTGAGGCCAGACAGGAACACTGAAGCTTTCTTT. It is translated as CASSLRPDRNTEAFF. Full variable domain (remainder filled in from reference TRBV5-1 and TRBJ1-1): KAGVTQTPRYLIKTRGQQVTLSCSPISGHRSVSWYQQTPGQGLQFLFEYFSETQRNKGNFPGRFSGRQFSNSRSEMNVSTLELGDSALYLCASSLRPDRNTEAFFGQGTRLTVV.